This is a list of T cell receptor beta chains from one sample in a study of blood T cells in healthy people across ages. MiXCR was run by TCRdb on the 5' RACE reads, yielding one entry per CDR3 protein. The repertoire holds about a million distinct CDR3 sequences, with just over 50% as singletons. The sample comprised blood. These receptors all stem from a woman aged 55-69 years in good health. The CDR3 runs from the conserved cysteine through the conserved F or W. A D gene is named only where the DNA matches it firmly. Size values are once, few and many counts, or a class for expanded clones, and some rows have none.

abundance: -; j_gene: TRBJ2-5; v_gene: TRBV29-1; d_gene: -; CDR3nt: TGCAGCGTTGATACCGGAGAGGGGCAAGAGACCCAGTACTTC; CDR3aa: CSVDTGEGQETQYF
abundance: -; j_gene: TRBJ1-1; v_gene: TRBV25-1; d_gene: -; CDR3nt: TGTGCCAGCAGTGGGCCGGACCGGGCCACGAACACTGAAGCTTTCTTT; CDR3aa: CASSGPDRATNTEAFF
abundance: few; j_gene: TRBJ2-1; v_gene: TRBV12-3/TRBV12-4; d_gene: -; CDR3nt: TGTGCCAGCCACCCGGCCCTTGGAAATGAGCAGTTCTTC; CDR3aa: CASHPALGNEQFF
abundance: few; j_gene: TRBJ1-2; v_gene: TRBV29-1; d_gene: -; CDR3nt: TGCAGCGTTGGACGGGCGGTAAACTATGGCTACACCTTC; CDR3aa: CSVGRAVNYGYTF
abundance: -; j_gene: TRBJ1-5; v_gene: TRBV7-2; d_gene: -; CDR3nt: TGTGCCAGCAGCCAAGATACGGGACGGAATCAGCCCCAGCATTTT; CDR3aa: CASSQDTGRNQPQHF
abundance: -; j_gene: TRBJ2-3; v_gene: TRBV5-1; d_gene: -; CDR3nt: TGCGCCAGCAGCCTCGACCCCTACATTCGTCGGTACGACACAGATACGCAGTATTTT; CDR3aa: CASSLDPYIRRYDTDTQYF
abundance: once; j_gene: TRBJ1-1; v_gene: TRBV7-2; d_gene: -; CDR3nt: TGTGCCAGCAGCTTAGGAGCTGGGCAGGTCAAGAGAAACACTGAAGCTTTCTTT; CDR3aa: CASSLGAGQVKRNTEAFF
abundance: few; j_gene: TRBJ2-5; v_gene: TRBV9; d_gene: TRBD1; CDR3nt: TGTGCCAGCAGTGCGACAGGGGGCTTGGAGACCCAGTACTTC; CDR3aa: CASSATGGLETQYF
abundance: few; j_gene: TRBJ1-2; v_gene: TRBV28; d_gene: -; CDR3nt: TGTGCCACCGCTTCTTCGTGTGGCTACACCTTC; CDR3aa: CATASSCGYTF
abundance: few; j_gene: TRBJ2-3; v_gene: TRBV28; d_gene: -; CDR3nt: TGTGCCAGCAGTTTCCGGATTTTTGCGCAGGCAGATACGCAGTATTTT; CDR3aa: CASSFRIFAQADTQYF
abundance: -; j_gene: TRBJ2-7; v_gene: TRBV27; d_gene: -; CDR3nt: TGTGCCAGCAGTTTACGACCGGTACAGGGTGCATTCTACGAGCAGTACTTC; CDR3aa: CASSLRPVQGAFYEQYF
abundance: -; j_gene: TRBJ2-7; v_gene: TRBV20-1; d_gene: TRBD1; CDR3nt: TGCAGTGCCGCATCCGGGACAGGGGCCTACGAGCAGTACTTC; CDR3aa: CSAASGTGAYEQYF
abundance: few; j_gene: TRBJ2-7; v_gene: TRBV20-1; d_gene: TRBD2; CDR3nt: TGCAGTGCTAGAGATGAGCGAGCGGGACCCTACGAGCAGTACTTC; CDR3aa: CSARDERAGPYEQYF
abundance: -; j_gene: TRBJ2-7; v_gene: TRBV4-1; d_gene: -; CDR3nt: TGCGCCAGCAGCCAAGCCATCAGGGATGGGGTCTACGAGCAGTACTTC; CDR3aa: CASSQAIRDGVYEQYF
abundance: -; j_gene: TRBJ2-1; v_gene: TRBV7-9; d_gene: -; CDR3nt: TGTGCCAGCAGCTTAGATGGCGGGAATGGGCAGTTCTTC; CDR3aa: CASSLDGGNGQFF
abundance: -; j_gene: TRBJ2-1; v_gene: TRBV7-9; d_gene: TRBD1; CDR3nt: TGTGCCAGCAGCTTAACCCTTGGACAGGGGGACGAGGAGCAGTTCTTC; CDR3aa: CASSLTLGQGDEEQFF
abundance: -; j_gene: TRBJ2-5; v_gene: TRBV5-1; d_gene: TRBD2; CDR3nt: TGCGCCAGCAGCTTGGAATTAGCGGGCGGCGTGGGGGAGACCCAGTACTTC; CDR3aa: CASSLELAGGVGETQYF
abundance: many; j_gene: TRBJ2-3; v_gene: TRBV29-1; d_gene: TRBD1; CDR3nt: TGCAGCGCGGAGACCGGGACAGCCACAGATACGCAGTATTTT; CDR3aa: CSAETGTATDTQYF
abundance: -; j_gene: TRBJ2-1; v_gene: TRBV24-1; d_gene: -; CDR3nt: TGTGCCACCAGTGATTTGGGCGAGGGACTCCGCAATGAGCAGTTCTTC; CDR3aa: CATSDLGEGLRNEQFF
abundance: -; j_gene: TRBJ2-1; v_gene: TRBV24-1; d_gene: -; CDR3nt: TGTGCCACCAGTGGGACTTTCGACTCCTACAATGAGCAGTTCTTC; CDR3aa: CATSGTFDSYNEQFF
abundance: -; j_gene: TRBJ2-7; v_gene: TRBV29-1; d_gene: TRBD1; CDR3nt: TGCAGCGTGTGGGACAGGGTATTTACCGAGCAGTACTTC; CDR3aa: CSVWDRVFTEQYF
abundance: few; j_gene: TRBJ1-2; v_gene: TRBV5-5; d_gene: -; CDR3nt: TGTGCCAGCAGCTCGCAGGAAACGCCTTATGGCTACACCTTC; CDR3aa: CASSSQETPYGYTF
abundance: -; j_gene: TRBJ2-1; v_gene: TRBV18; d_gene: -; CDR3nt: TGTGCCAGCTCACCTAGCGGAGAATCCTACAATGAGCAGTTCTTC; CDR3aa: CASSPSGESYNEQFF
abundance: once; j_gene: TRBJ2-3; v_gene: TRBV28; d_gene: -; CDR3nt: TGTGCCAGCAGCGTGCCCAACAGAGGTGCAGATACGCAGTATTTT; CDR3aa: CASSVPNRGADTQYF
abundance: -; j_gene: TRBJ2-1; v_gene: TRBV7-9; d_gene: TRBD1; CDR3nt: TGTGCCAGCAGCTTAGGGCTGGGACAGTCCTACAATGAGCAGTTCTTC; CDR3aa: CASSLGLGQSYNEQFF
abundance: few; j_gene: TRBJ2-7; v_gene: TRBV12-3/TRBV12-4; d_gene: TRBD1; CDR3nt: TGTGCCAGCAGTTTGTACTCGGGGACAGCGCAGAGCTACGAGCAGTACTTC; CDR3aa: CASSLYSGTAQSYEQYF
abundance: few; j_gene: TRBJ1-2; v_gene: TRBV7-2; d_gene: -; CDR3nt: TGTGCCAGCAGCTTATCGCTGGAGGTTGGCTACACCTTC; CDR3aa: CASSLSLEVGYTF
abundance: -; j_gene: TRBJ2-2; v_gene: TRBV7-2; d_gene: TRBD2; CDR3nt: TGTGCCCGCAGCCCACCGGGACTAGCGGGAGGGTCCGGGGAGCTGTTTTTT; CDR3aa: CARSPPGLAGGSGELFF
abundance: -; j_gene: TRBJ2-3; v_gene: TRBV14; d_gene: TRBD2; CDR3nt: TGTGCCAGCAGTCCCGGGACTAGCGGCGGGACGCAGTATTTT; CDR3aa: CASSPGTSGGTQYF
abundance: -; j_gene: TRBJ2-7; v_gene: TRBV15; d_gene: -; CDR3nt: TGTGCCACCAGCAGAGATCGGAGGCGCGAGCAGTACTTC; CDR3aa: CATSRDRRREQYF
abundance: -; j_gene: TRBJ2-7; v_gene: TRBV7-9; d_gene: TRBD2; CDR3nt: TGTGCCAGCAGCTTCCCGTCGGCAGCGGGGCCTACCTACGAGCAGTACTTC; CDR3aa: CASSFPSAAGPTYEQYF
abundance: -; j_gene: TRBJ2-7; v_gene: TRBV29-1; d_gene: -; CDR3nt: TGCAGCGTTGGGTTTGGGACCGGGGGTAATTTCAGCTCCTACGAGCAGTACTTC; CDR3aa: CSVGFGTGGNFSSYEQYF
abundance: -; j_gene: TRBJ2-5; v_gene: TRBV15; d_gene: -; CDR3nt: TGTGCCACCAGCAGAGATATTGCGACAAACCAAGAGACCCAGTACTTC; CDR3aa: CATSRDIATNQETQYF
abundance: -; j_gene: TRBJ1-1; v_gene: TRBV12-3/TRBV12-4; d_gene: -; CDR3nt: TGTGCCAGCAGTTTAGGGTCGGGCACTGAAGCTTTCTTT; CDR3aa: CASSLGSGTEAFF
abundance: -; j_gene: TRBJ2-3; v_gene: TRBV7-8; d_gene: -; CDR3nt: TGTGCCAGCTGGAAAAAGCGGGTTTTCACAGATGCGCAGTATTTT; CDR3aa: CASWKKRVFTDAQYF
abundance: -; j_gene: TRBJ2-2; v_gene: TRBV7-8; d_gene: -; CDR3nt: TGTGCCAGCAGCTCAGTAGTAGGGAGTGGTACCGGGGAGCTGTTTTTT; CDR3aa: CASSSVVGSGTGELFF
abundance: few; j_gene: TRBJ2-3; v_gene: TRBV12-3/TRBV12-4; d_gene: TRBD1; CDR3nt: TGTGCCAGCAGTTACAGGCTCGGGACAGGGGTGAGCGATACGCAGTATTTT; CDR3aa: CASSYRLGTGVSDTQYF
abundance: -; j_gene: TRBJ1-5; v_gene: TRBV3-1; d_gene: -; CDR3nt: TGTGCCAGCAGCCGAGAACGGGATCAGCCCCAGCATTTT; CDR3aa: CASSRERDQPQHF
abundance: -; j_gene: TRBJ2-5; v_gene: TRBV12-3/TRBV12-4; d_gene: -; CDR3nt: TGTGCCAGCCGACGGAGCGGCAGATTAGGAGAAGAGACCCAGTACTTC; CDR3aa: CASRRSGRLGEETQYF